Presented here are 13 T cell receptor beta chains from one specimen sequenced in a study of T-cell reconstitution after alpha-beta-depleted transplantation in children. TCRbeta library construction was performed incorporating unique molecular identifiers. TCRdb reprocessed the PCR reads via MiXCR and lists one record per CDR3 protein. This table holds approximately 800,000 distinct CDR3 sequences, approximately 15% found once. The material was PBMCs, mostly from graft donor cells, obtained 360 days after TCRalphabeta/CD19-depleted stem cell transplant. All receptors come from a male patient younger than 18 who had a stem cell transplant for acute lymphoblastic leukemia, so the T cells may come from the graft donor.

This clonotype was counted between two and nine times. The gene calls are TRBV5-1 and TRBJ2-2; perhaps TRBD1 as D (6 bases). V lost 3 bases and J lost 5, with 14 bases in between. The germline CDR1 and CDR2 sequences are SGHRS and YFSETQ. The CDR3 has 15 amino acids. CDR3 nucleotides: TGCGCCAGCAGCTCCCGGGACATTCAAACCGGGGAGCTGTTTTTT. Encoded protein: CASSSRDIQTGELFF.

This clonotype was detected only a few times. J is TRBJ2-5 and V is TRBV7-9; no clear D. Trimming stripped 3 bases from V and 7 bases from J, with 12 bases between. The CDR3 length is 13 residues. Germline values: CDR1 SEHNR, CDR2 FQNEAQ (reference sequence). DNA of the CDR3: TGTGCCAGCAGCTTTGGATTTCTACCGACCCAGTACTTC. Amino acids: CASSFGFLPTQYF.

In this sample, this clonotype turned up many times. CDR3 in amino acids: CASSVQAFNTEAFF. DNA for the CDR3: TGTGCCAGCAGCGTACAGGCTTTTAACACTGAAGCTTTCTTT. The chain combines TRBV27 with TRBJ1-1, with D tentatively TRBD1 (5 bases). V lost 6 bases, J lost 2 bases, and 13 bases lay in between. This CDR3 comprises 14 residues. From germline, CDR1 is MNHEY and CDR2 SMNVEV (reference sequence).

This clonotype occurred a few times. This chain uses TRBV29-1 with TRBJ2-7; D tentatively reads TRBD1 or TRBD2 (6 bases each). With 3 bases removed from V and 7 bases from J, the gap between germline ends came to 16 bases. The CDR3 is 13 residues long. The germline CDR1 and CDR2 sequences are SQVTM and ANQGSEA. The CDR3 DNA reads TGCAGCGTTGAGGGGGGACATCCCTGGGAGCAGTACTTC. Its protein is CSVEGGHPWEQYF.

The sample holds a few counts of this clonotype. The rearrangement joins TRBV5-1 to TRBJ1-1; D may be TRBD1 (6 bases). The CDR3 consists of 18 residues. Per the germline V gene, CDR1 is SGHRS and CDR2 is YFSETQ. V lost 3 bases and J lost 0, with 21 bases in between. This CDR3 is CASSYPGGPTPMNTEAFF. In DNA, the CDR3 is TGCGCCAGCAGCTACCCGGGGGGGCCAACTCCCATGAACACTGAAGCTTTCTTT.

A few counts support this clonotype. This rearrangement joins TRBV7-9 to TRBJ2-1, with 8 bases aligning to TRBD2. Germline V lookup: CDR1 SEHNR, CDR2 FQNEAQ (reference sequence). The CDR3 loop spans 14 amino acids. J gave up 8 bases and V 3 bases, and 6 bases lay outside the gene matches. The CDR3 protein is CASSLGLVFDEQFF. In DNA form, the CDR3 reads TGTGCCAGCAGCTTGGGACTAGTATTCGATGAGCAGTTCTTC.

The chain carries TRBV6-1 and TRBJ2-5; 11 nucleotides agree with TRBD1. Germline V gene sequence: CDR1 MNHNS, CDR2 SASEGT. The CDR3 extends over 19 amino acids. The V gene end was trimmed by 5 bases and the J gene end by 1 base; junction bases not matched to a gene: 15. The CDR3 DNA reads TGTGCCAGCAGTCCTCTGATCCGGGGACAGGGGGGCACCCAAGAGACCCAGTACTTC. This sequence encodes CASSPLIRGQGGTQETQYF.

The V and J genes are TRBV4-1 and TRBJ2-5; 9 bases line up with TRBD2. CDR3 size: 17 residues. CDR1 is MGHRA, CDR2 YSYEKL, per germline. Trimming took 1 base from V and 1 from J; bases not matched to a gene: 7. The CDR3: CASSQVNSGGSQETQYF. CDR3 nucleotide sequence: TGCGCCAGCAGCCAAGTTAATAGCGGGGGCTCCCAAGAGACCCAGTACTTC.

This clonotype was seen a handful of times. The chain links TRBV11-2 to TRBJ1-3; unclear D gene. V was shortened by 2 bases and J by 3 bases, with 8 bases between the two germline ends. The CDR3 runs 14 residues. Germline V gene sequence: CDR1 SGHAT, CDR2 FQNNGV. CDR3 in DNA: TGTGCCAGCAGCTTATCAGTGAATGGAAACACCATATATTTT. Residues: CASSLSVNGNTIYF.

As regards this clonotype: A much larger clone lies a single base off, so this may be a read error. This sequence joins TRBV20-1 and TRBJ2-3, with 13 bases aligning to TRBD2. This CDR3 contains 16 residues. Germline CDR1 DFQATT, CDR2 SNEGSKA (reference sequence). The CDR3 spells CCAAGLAGVITDTQYF. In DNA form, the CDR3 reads TGCTGTGCTGCCGGACTAGCGGGAGTTATCACAGATACGCAGTATTTT.

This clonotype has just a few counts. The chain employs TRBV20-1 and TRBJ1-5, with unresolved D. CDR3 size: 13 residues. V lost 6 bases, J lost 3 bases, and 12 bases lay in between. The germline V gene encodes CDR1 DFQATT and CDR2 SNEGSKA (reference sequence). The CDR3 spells CSALRVANQPQHF. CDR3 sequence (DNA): TGCAGTGCGCTGCGGGTAGCCAATCAGCCCCAGCATTTT.

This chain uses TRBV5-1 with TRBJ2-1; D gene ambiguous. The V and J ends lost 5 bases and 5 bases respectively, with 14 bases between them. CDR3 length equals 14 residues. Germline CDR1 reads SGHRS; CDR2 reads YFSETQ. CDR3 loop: CASRELSPHNEQFF. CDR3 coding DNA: TGCGCCAGCAGGGAACTTTCGCCCCACAATGAGCAGTTCTTC.

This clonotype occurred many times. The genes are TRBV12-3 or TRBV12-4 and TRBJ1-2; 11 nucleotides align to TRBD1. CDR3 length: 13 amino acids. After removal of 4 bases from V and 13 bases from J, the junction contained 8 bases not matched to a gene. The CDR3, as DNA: TGTGCCAGCAGTTCCTCGGACAGGGGGCAGGGCACCTTC. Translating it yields CASSSSDRGQGTF.